The sequence of this TCR beta chain was determined in a study of T cell responses to AZD1222 COVID-19 vaccine. With respect to this clone: Its cognate antigen is unknown.

The table came from immunoSEQ multiplex PCR; TCRdb's copy has only in-frame clones and leaves some out. The sample shows some 130,000 clones, over 85% of them seen only once. The germline V gene encodes CDR1 SGHDT and CDR2 YYEEEE. This CDR3 contains 14 residues. V lost 1 base and J 4 bases, leaving 11 bases between the germline ends. Study-wide points: Seropositivity was recorded at baseline in only a handful of AZD1222 recipients.

This receptor was obtained from an adult in good health. The specimen comprised peripheral blood, sampled on day 0 of AZD1222 vaccination. The chain couples TRBV5-6 to TRBJ1-2; tentative D call: TRBD1 (6 bases). The DNA for the CDR3 is TGTGCCAGCAGCTTGCAGGGGTCAGGCTATGGCTACACCTTC. This encodes CASSLQGSGYGYTF. Drawing the rest from reference TRBV5-6 and TRBJ1-2, the complete variable domain is DAGVTQSPTHLIKTRGQQVTLRCSPKSGHDTVSWYQQALGQGPQFIFQYYEEEERQRGNFPDRFSGHQFPNYSSELNVNALLLGDSALYLCASSLQGSGYGYTFGSGTRLTVV.